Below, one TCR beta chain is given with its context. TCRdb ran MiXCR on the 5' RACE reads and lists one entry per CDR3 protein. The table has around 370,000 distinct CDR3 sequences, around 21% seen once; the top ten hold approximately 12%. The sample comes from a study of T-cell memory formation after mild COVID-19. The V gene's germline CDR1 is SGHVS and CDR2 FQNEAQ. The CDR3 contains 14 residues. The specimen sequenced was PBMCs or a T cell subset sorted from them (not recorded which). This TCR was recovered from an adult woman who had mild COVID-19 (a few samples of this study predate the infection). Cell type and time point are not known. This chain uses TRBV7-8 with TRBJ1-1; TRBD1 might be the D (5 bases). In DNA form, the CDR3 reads TGTGTCTCGGGGCCCCAAGGGATGAACACTGAAGCTTTCTTT. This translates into CVSGPQGMNTEAFF.